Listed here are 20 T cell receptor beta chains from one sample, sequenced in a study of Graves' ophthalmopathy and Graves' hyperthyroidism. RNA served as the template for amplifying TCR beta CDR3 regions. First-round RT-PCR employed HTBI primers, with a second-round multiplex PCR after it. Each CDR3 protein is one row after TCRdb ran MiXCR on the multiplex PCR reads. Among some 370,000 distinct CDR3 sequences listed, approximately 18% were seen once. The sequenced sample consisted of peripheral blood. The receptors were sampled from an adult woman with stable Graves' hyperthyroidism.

The CDR3 here is CASSSQTGGIQETQYF. CDR3 DNA sequence: TGTGCCAGCAGCTCCCAGACGGGGGGAATCCAAGAGACCCAGTACTTC. The chain links TRBV5-4 to TRBJ2-5; the match to TRBD2 covers 7 bases. The CDR3 contains 16 residues. With V trimmed by 3 bases and J by 1 base, 9 bases remained unmatched. Germline values: CDR1 SGHNT, CDR2 YYREEE (reference sequence).

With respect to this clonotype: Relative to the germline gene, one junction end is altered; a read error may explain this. CDR3 region: CASIKGAMDIKYF. The CDR3 nucleotides read TGTGCCAGCATAAAGGGGGCGATGGACATTAAGTACTTC. This sequence joins TRBV2 and TRBJ2-4; 7 bases fit TRBD1. This CDR3 contains 13 residues. Germline V gene lookup returns CDR1 SNHLY and CDR2 FYNNEI.

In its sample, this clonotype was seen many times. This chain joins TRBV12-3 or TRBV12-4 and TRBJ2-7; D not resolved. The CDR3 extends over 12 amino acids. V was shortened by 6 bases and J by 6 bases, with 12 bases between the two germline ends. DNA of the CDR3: TGTGCCAGCAGCCTAGAGCAGTTCGAGCAGTACTTC. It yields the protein CASSLEQFEQYF.

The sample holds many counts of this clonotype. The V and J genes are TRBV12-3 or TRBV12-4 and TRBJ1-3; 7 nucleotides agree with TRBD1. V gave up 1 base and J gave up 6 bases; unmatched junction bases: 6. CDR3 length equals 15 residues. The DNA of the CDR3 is TGTGCCAGCAGTTTAGTAGGGGGCTGGGTAAACACCATATATTTT. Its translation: CASSLVGGWVNTIYF.

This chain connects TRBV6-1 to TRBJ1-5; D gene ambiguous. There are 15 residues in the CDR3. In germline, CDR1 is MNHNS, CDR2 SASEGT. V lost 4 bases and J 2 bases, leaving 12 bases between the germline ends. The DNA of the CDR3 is TGTGCCAGCAGTGTCCCGTCTGGGGGCAATCAGCCCCAGCATTTT. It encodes CASSVPSGGNQPQHF.

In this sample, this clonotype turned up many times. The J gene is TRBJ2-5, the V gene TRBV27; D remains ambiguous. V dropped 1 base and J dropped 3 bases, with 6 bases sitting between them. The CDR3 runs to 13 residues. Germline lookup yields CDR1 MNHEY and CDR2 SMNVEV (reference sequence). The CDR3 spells CASSLWPKETQYF. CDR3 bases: TGTGCCAGCAGTTTATGGCCCAAAGAGACCCAGTACTTC.

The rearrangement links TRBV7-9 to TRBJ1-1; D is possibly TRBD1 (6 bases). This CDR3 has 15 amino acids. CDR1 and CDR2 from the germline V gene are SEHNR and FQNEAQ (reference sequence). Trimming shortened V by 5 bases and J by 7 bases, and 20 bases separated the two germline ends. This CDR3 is CASSRDGKQQGEAFF. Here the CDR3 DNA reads TGTGCCAGCAGCCGGGACGGGAAACAACAGGGTGAAGCTTTCTTT.

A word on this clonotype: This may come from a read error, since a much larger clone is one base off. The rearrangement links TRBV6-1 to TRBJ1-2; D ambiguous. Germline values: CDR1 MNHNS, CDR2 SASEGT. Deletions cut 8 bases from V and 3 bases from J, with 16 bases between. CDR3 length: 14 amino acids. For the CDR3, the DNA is TGTGCCAGCTCCCCGGTATGGGGTTACTATGGCTACACCTTC. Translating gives CASSPVWGYYGYTF.

CDR3 sequence reads: CASSEQPPGSGDSYEQYF. The CDR3 DNA follows: TGTGCCAGCAGTGAACAACCCCCGGGTAGCGGAGACTCCTACGAGCAGTACTTC. This chain uses TRBV6-1 with TRBJ2-7, with a weak D call TRBD2 (6 bases). Germline V gives CDR1 MNHNS, CDR2 SASEGT. V lost 2 bases and J lost 0, with 20 bases in between. The CDR3 is made up of 18 amino acids.

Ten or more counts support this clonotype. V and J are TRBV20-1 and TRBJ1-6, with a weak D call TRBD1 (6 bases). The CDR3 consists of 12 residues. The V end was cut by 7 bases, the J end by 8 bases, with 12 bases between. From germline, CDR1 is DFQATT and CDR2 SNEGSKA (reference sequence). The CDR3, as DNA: TGCAGTGTAACCGGGGGCGATTCACCCCTCCACTTT. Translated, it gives CSVTGGDSPLHF.

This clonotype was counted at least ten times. CDR3 bases: TGTGCCAGCAGGCTCGACAGGGGTCGGACCTACGAGCAGTACTTC. This sequence encodes CASRLDRGRTYEQYF. The chain links TRBV6-2 or TRBV6-3 to TRBJ2-7; 8 bases are shared with TRBD1. This CDR3 comprises 15 residues. J gave up 2 bases and V 6 bases, and 9 bases lay outside the gene matches. In germline, CDR1 is MNHEY, CDR2 SVGEGT.

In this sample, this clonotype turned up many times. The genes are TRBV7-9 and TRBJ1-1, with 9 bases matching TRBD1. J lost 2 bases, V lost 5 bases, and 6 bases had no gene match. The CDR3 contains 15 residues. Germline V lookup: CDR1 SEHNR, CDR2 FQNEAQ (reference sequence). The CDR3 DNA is TGTGCCAGCAGCCTAAAGACAGGGGGTAACACTGAAGCTTTCTTT. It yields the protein CASSLKTGGNTEAFF.

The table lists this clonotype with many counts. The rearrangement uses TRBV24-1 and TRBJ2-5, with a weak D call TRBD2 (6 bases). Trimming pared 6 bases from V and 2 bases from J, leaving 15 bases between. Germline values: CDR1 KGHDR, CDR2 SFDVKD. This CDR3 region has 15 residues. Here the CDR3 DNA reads TGTGCCACCAGTAATCGCGGGGCCGCTCAAGAGACCCAGTACTTC. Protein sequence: CATSNRGAAQETQYF.

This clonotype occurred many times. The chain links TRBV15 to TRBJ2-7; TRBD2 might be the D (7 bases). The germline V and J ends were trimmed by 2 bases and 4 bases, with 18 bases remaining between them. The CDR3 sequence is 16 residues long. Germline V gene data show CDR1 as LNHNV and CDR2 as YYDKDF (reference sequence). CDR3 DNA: TGTGCCACCAGCAGACCTCTGGGGGCGGGGGAGTACGAGCAGTACTTC. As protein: CATSRPLGAGEYEQYF.

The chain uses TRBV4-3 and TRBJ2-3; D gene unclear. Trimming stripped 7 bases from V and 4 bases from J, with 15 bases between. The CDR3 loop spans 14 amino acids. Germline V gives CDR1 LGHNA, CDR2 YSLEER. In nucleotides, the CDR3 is TGCGCCAGCACACGGGTGGTGGGTGCAGATACGCAGTATTTT. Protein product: CASTRVVGADTQYF.

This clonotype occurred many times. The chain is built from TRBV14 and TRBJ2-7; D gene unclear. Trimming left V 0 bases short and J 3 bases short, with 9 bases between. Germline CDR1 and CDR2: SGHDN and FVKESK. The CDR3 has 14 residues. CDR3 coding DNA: TGTGCCAGCAGCCAAGATCGTGTCAGCTACGAGCAGTACTTC. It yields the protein CASSQDRVSYEQYF. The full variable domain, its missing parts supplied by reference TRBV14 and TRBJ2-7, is EAGVTQFPSHSVIEKGQTVTLRCDPISGHDNLYWYRRVMGKEIKFLLHFVKESKQDESGMPNNRFLAERTGGTYSTLKVQPAELEDSGVYFCASSQDRVSYEQYFGPGTRLTVT.

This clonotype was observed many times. This CDR3 is CASSQDLGAEAFF. The CDR3 DNA follows: TGCGCCAGCAGCCAAGACTTAGGCGCTGAAGCTTTCTTT. The rearrangement uses TRBV4-3 and TRBJ1-1; no definite D call. This CDR3 is 13 amino acids long. V dropped 0 bases and J dropped 6 bases, with 8 bases sitting between them. Germline CDR1 reads LGHNA; CDR2 reads YSLEER.

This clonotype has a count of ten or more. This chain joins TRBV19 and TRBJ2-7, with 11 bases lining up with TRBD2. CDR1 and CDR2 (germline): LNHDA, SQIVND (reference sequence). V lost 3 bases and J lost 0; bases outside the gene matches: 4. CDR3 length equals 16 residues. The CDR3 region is CASSIGLAGGSYEQYF. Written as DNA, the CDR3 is TGTGCCAGTAGTATTGGACTAGCGGGCGGCTCCTACGAGCAGTACTTC. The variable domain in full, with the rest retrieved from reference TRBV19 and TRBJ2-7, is DGGITQSPKYLFRKEGQNVTLSCEQNLNHDAMYWYRQDPGQGLRLIYYSQIVNDFQKGDIAEGYSVSREKKESFPLTVTSAQKNPTAFYLCASSIGLAGGSYEQYFGPGTRLTVT.

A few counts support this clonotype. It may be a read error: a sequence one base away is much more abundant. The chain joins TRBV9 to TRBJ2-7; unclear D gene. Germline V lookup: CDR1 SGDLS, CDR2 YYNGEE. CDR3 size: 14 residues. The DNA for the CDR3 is TGTGCCAGCAGCGCTTCGGCCTCTCCCTACGAGCAGTGCTTC. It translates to CASSASASPYEQCF.

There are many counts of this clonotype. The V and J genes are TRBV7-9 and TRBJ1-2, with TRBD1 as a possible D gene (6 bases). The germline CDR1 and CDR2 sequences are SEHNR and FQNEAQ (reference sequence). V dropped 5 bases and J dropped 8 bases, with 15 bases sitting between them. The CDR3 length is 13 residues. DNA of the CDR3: TGTGCCAGCAGCGGAGGGGGGGCAGGAGGCTACACCTTC. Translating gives CASSGGGAGGYTF.